This T cell receptor beta chain was identified in a study of spatial heterogeneity in lung cancer. Time point described: sample taken at primary tumor resection. MiXCR, applied by TCRdb to the 5' RACE reads, yields one record per CDR3 protein. The data hold around 48,000 distinct CDR3 sequences, with over 4.5% observed a single time. The V gene lost 4 bases and the J gene lost 4 bases, with 15 bases spanning the gap. The CDR3 runs to 14 residues. Per the germline V gene, CDR1 is SGHRS and CDR2 is YFSETQ. The chain is built from TRBV5-1 and TRBJ2-7; possibly TRBD2 for D (6 bases). This sequence was found in a male donor with early-stage non-small cell lung cancer. The sample was PBMCs, taken at surgery. CDR3 DNA: TGCGCCAGCAGCACGGGAGAGGTTTCGTACGAGCAGTACTTC. Amino acids: CASSTGEVSYEQYF.